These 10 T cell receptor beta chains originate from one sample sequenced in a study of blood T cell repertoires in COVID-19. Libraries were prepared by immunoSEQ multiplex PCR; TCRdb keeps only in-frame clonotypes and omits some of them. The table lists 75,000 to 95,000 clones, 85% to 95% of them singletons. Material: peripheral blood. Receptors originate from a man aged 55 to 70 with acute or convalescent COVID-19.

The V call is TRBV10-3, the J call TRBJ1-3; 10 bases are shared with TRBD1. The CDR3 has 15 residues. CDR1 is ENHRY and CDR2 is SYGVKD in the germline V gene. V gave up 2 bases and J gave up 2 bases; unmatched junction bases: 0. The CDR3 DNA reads TGTGCCATCAGTGAGGGACAGGGGGCTGGAAACACCATATATTTT. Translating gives CAISEGQGAGNTIYF.

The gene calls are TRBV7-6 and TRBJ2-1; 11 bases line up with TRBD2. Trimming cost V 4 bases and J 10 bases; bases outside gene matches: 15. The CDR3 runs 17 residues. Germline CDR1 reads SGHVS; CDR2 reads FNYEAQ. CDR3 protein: CASSWAIGTSGPREQFF. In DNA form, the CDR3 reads TGTGCCAGCAGCTGGGCGATTGGGACTAGCGGTCCCAGGGAGCAGTTCTTC.

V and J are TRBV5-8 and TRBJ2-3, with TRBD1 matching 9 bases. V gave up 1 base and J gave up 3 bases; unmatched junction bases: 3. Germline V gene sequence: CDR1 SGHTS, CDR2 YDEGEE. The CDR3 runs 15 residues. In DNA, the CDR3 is TGTGCCAGCAGCTTGTGGACAGGGGTGACAGATACGCAGTATTTT. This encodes CASSLWTGVTDTQYF.

CDR3 sequence reads: CASSTQGADTEAFF. The CDR3 region has the DNA TGTGCCAGTAGTACACAGGGGGCAGACACTGAAGCTTTCTTT. The chain employs TRBV19 and TRBJ1-1; 9 bases fit TRBD1. This CDR3 is 14 amino acids long. CDR1 and CDR2 from the germline V gene are LNHDA and SQIVND (reference sequence). Losses at the gene ends were 4 bases for V and 3 bases for J; bases not matched to a gene: 3.

In DNA, the CDR3 is TGTGCCAGCAGCGAAAAGACAGGTGCTAATGGCTACACCTTC. This gives the protein CASSEKTGANGYTF. This chain joins TRBV7-2 and TRBJ1-2, with D possibly being TRBD1 (6 bases). The CDR3 runs to 14 residues. Trimming left V 5 bases short and J 6 bases short, with 16 bases between. The germline V gene has CDR1 SGHTA and CDR2 FQGNSA.

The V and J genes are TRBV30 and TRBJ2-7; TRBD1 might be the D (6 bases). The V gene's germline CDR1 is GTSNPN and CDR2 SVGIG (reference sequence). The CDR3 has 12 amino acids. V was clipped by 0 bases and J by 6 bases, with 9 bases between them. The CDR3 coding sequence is TGTGCCTGGAGTGTAACAGGGTCCGAGCAGTACTTC. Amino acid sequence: CAWSVTGSEQYF.

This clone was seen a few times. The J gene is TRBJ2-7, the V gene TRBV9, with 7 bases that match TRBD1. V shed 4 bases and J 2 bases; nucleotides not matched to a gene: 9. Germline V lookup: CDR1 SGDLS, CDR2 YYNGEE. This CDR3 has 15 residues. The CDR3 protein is CASSSDDRVTYEQYF. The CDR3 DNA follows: TGTGCCAGCAGCTCGGACGACAGGGTCACCTACGAGCAGTACTTC.

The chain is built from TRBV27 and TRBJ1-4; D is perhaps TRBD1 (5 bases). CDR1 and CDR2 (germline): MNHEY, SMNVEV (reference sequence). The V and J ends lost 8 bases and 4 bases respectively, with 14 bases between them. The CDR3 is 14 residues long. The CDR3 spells CASRPLRGNEKLFF. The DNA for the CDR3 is TGTGCCAGCCGACCCTTAAGGGGTAATGAAAAACTGTTTTTT. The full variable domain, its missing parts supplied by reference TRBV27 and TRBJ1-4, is EAQVTQNPRYLITVTGKKLTVTCSQNMNHEYMSWYRQDPGLGLRQIYYSMNVEVTDKGDVPEGYKVSRKEKRNFPLILESPSPNQTSLYFCASRPLRGNEKLFFGSGTQLSVL.

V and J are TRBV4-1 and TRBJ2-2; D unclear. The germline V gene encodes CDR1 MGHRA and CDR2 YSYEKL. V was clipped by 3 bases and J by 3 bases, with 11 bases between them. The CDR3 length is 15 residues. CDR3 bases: TGCGCCAGCAGCCACCCTGCGCGAGACACCGGGGAGCTGTTTTTT. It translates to CASSHPARDTGELFF.

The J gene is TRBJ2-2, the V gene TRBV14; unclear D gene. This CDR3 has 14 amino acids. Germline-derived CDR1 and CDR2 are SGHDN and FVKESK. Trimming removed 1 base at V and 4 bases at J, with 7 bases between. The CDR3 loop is CASSQASRTGELFF. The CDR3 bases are TGTGCCAGCAGCCAAGCGTCCCGCACCGGGGAGCTGTTTTTT. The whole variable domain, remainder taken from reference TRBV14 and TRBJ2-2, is EAGVTQFPSHSVIEKGQTVTLRCDPISGHDNLYWYRRVMGKEIKFLLHFVKESKQDESGMPNNRFLAERTGGTYSTLKVQPAELEDSGVYFCASSQASRTGELFFGEGSRLTVL.